A single sample is the source of the 8 T cell receptor beta chains below, sequenced in a study of glioma-infiltrating T cells. Using RNA template, CDR3s of TCR alpha and beta were amplified with iRepertoire arm-PCR. One entry per CDR3 protein, called by TCRdb with MiXCR from the multiplex PCR reads. The sample carries 300,000 to 450,000 distinct CDR3 sequences, roughly two fifths recorded once. The sequencing sample was made of glioma tissue, nonneoplastic brain tissue, or PBMCs (not recorded which). These receptors originate from a human donor with low-grade glioma or glioblastoma, undergoing nonglioma brain surgery, or in good health (not recorded which).

The chain links TRBV28 to TRBJ2-1; 8 bases are a match to TRBD2. The trim removed 7 bases at V and 4 bases at J, leaving 9 bases unmatched. CDR1 and CDR2 from the germline V gene are MDHEN and SYDVKM. CDR3 length: 15 residues. In DNA form, the CDR3 reads TGTGCCAGCATCCCGAGACTAGCGTTTTACAATGAGCAGTTCTTC. Translated, it gives CASIPRLAFYNEQFF.

CDR3 residues: CASSSEPTGINEKLFF. As DNA, the CDR3 is TGTGCCAGCAGCTCCGAACCGACAGGGATCAATGAAAAACTGTTTTTT. The chain is built from TRBV7-9 and TRBJ1-4; TRBD1 matches 7 bases. Germline assignment: CDR1 SEHNR and CDR2 FQNEAQ (reference sequence). The CDR3 extends over 16 amino acids. V trimming: 4 bases; J trimming: 5 bases; junction bases outside the gene matches: 10.

The sample holds a few counts of this clonotype. J is TRBJ2-1 and V is TRBV5-4, with 8 nucleotides matching TRBD2. The length of the CDR3 is 15 residues. Germline CDR1 is SGHNT and CDR2 is YYREEE (reference sequence). V shed 1 base and J 7 bases; nucleotides not matched to a gene: 7. CDR3 region: CASSLIREGLNEQFF. As DNA, the CDR3 is TGTGCCAGCAGCTTGATTCGGGAGGGCCTTAATGAGCAGTTCTTC.

As DNA, the CDR3 is TGTGCCAGCAGCCCAGGACAGGGGAGGAATGAGCAGTTCTTC. This sequence encodes CASSPGQGRNEQFF. The chain recombines TRBV7-9 with TRBJ2-1; 9 bases agree with TRBD1. Losses at the gene ends were 5 bases for V and 7 bases for J; bases not matched to a gene: 6. This CDR3 has 14 amino acids. The V gene's germline CDR1 is SEHNR and CDR2 FQNEAQ (reference sequence). Full variable domain (outside the CDR3, taken from reference TRBV7-9 and TRBJ2-1): DTGVSQNPRHKITKRGQNVTFRCDPISEHNRLYWYRQTLGQGPEFLTYFQNEAQLEKSRLLSDRFSAERPKGSFSTLEIQRTEQGDSAMYLCASSPGQGRNEQFFGPGTRLTVL.

This rearrangement joins TRBV29-1 to TRBJ2-7; TRBD1 agrees at 8 bases. Trimming took 5 bases from V and 6 from J; bases not matched to a gene: 15. CDR3 length: 15 amino acids. From germline, CDR1 is SQVTM and CDR2 ANQGSEA. The CDR3 DNA reads as TGCAGCGTTAGAGGCATGCCAGGGGGCCCCTCCGAGCAGTACTTC. It translates to CSVRGMPGGPSEQYF.

As regards this clonotype: With a much larger clone just one base away, this may be a read error. The rearrangement links TRBV27 to TRBJ2-7; D gene uncertain. The germline gives CDR1 MNHEY, CDR2 SMNVEV (reference sequence). The CDR3 totals 11 residues. Trimming pared 3 bases from V and 7 bases from J, leaving 7 bases between. The CDR3 bases are TGTGCCAGCAGTTTTTTCGTAGAGCAGTACTTC. Translating gives CASSFFVEQYF.

The chain employs TRBV12-3 or TRBV12-4 and TRBJ2-1; D ambiguous. The CDR3 runs 14 residues. V was cut by 4 bases and J by 6 bases, with 13 bases left in between. The CDR3 protein is CASSSSSTCNEQFF. In DNA form, the CDR3 reads TGTGCCAGCAGTTCCAGTTCTACCTGCAATGAGCAGTTCTTC.

This clonotype turned up a few times. J is TRBJ2-1 and V is TRBV24-1; TRBD2 agrees at 8 bases. This CDR3 comprises 16 residues. The V segment lost 2 bases and the J segment 7 bases; nucleotides outside the gene matches: 9. Germline V CDR1 and CDR2: KGHDR, SFDVKD. CDR3 sequence: CATSDYASGWLNEQFF. DNA of the CDR3: TGTGCCACCAGTGATTACGCTAGCGGGTGGTTGAATGAGCAGTTCTTC.